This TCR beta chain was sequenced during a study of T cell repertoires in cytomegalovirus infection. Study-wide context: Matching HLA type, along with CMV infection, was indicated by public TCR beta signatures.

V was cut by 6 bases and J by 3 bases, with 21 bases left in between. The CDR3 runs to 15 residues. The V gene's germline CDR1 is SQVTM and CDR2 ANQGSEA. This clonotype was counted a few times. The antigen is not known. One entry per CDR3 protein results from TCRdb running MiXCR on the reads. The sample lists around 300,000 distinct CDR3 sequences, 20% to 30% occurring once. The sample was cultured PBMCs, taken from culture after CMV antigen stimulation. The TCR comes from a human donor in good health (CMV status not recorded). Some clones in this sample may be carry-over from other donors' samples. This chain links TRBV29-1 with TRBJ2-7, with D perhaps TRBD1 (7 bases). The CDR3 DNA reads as TGCAGCGTCTGGCCTCGGGGGACAGAATTCTACGAGCAGTACTTC. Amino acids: CSVWPRGTEFYEQYF.